The 29 T cell receptor beta chains in this list originate from one sample, sequenced in a study of blood T cell repertoires in COVID-19. The assay was immunoSEQ multiplex PCR, and TCRdb's table has in-frame clones only and misses some. The data show some 200,000 clones, over 75% seen once. The specimen sequenced was PBMCs or T cells enriched from blood (not recorded which). These receptor sequences come from a woman in her 40s with acute COVID-19.

This chain connects TRBV19 to TRBJ2-7, with 7 bases fitting TRBD2. The CDR3 length is 14 residues. Germline trimming cut 4 bases from V and 0 bases from J; bases unmatched to any gene: 3. Germline CDR1 reads LNHDA; CDR2 reads SQIVND (reference sequence). CDR3 in DNA: TGTGCCAGTAGTAAGCGGGGAAGCTCCTACGAGCAGTACTTC. It translates to CASSKRGSSYEQYF.

This clone was seen just once. The chain couples TRBV9 to TRBJ2-5; D is perhaps TRBD1 (6 bases). V lost 0 bases and J lost 4, with 16 bases in between. In germline, CDR1 is SGDLS, CDR2 YYNGEE. The CDR3 covers 16 residues. CDR3: CASSVATSRGSETQYF. CDR3 nucleotide sequence: TGTGCCAGCAGCGTAGCTACTTCGAGGGGGTCAGAGACCCAGTACTTC.

A single count supports this clone. This chain links TRBV29-1 with TRBJ2-1; 7 nucleotides align to TRBD1. The CDR3 covers 14 residues. The V and J ends lost 4 bases and 2 bases, in that order; junction bases with no gene match: 5. Germline loops: CDR1 SQVTM, CDR2 ANQGSEA. CDR3 DNA sequence: TGCAGCGTTGTTCCAGGGGGAGCCTACAATGAGCAGTTCTTC. Translating it yields CSVVPGGAYNEQFF.

Remarks on this clone: This may be a read error: a much more frequent sequence differs by one nucleotide. The V call is TRBV28, the J call TRBJ2-4, with D possibly matching TRBD2 (5 bases). CDR1 is MDHEN and CDR2 is SYDVKM in the germline V gene. The CDR3 loop spans 11 amino acids. V shed 6 bases and J shed 8 bases, with 8 bases lying between them. CDR3 nucleotides: TGTGCCAGCAGCCGGGGAGACATTCAGTACTTC. It codes for CASSRGDIQYF.

This rearrangement joins TRBV10-3 to TRBJ1-5, with D uncertain. The CDR3 contains 14 residues. The V end was cut by 6 bases, the J end by 0 bases, with 9 bases between. Germline CDR1 ENHRY, CDR2 SYGVKD. CDR3 loop: CAISGLNSNQPQHF. CDR3 in DNA: TGTGCCATCAGCGGACTGAATAGCAATCAGCCCCAGCATTTT.

J is TRBJ1-2 and V is TRBV6-5, with 7 bases identical to TRBD1. The V and J ends lost 6 bases and 4 bases, in that order; junction bases with no gene match: 5. The germline CDR1 and CDR2 sequences are MNHEY and SVGAGI. The CDR3 covers 13 residues. This CDR3 reads CASSPGGSYGYTF. Here the CDR3 DNA reads TGTGCCAGCAGCCCAGGGGGTAGCTATGGCTACACCTTC.

This chain joins TRBV5-8 and TRBJ1-1; D remains ambiguous. V shed 2 bases and J shed 5 bases, with 7 bases lying between them. Germline CDR1 and CDR2: SGHTS and YDEGEE. This CDR3 is 12 amino acids long. This CDR3 is CASSFGRTEAFF. The CDR3 bases are TGTGCCAGCAGCTTCGGGAGGACTGAAGCTTTCTTT. Full variable domain (remainder filled in from reference TRBV5-8 and TRBJ1-1): EAGVTQSPTHLIKTRGQQATLRCSPISGHTSVYWYQQALGLGLQFLLWYDEGEERNRGNFPPRFSGRQFPNYSSELNVNALELEDSALYLCASSFGRTEAFFGQGTRLTVV.

In its sample, this clone was seen many times. The chain links TRBV28 to TRBJ1-2, with D perhaps matching TRBD1 (6 bases). Germline V lookup: CDR1 MDHEN, CDR2 SYDVKM. Trimming shortened V by 5 bases and J by 7 bases, and 11 bases separated the two germline ends. The CDR3 covers 12 residues. CDR3 in amino acids: CASSQQGTGYTF. The CDR3 region has the DNA TGTGCCAGCAGTCAACAGGGAACTGGCTACACCTTC.

The CDR3 loop is CASSLFPGGQQETQYF. Here the CDR3 DNA reads TGTGCCAGCAGCTTATTTCCAGGGGGCCAACAAGAGACCCAGTACTTC. The chain employs TRBV7-2 and TRBJ2-5; 8 bases line up with TRBD1. The CDR3 is 16 residues long. The J segment lost 2 bases and the V segment lost 2 bases, leaving 7 bases of the junction unmatched. Per the germline V gene, CDR1 is SGHTA and CDR2 is FQGNSA.

The genes are TRBV28 and TRBJ2-3; 11 bases fit TRBD2. CDR3 length: 15 amino acids. Germline values: CDR1 MDHEN, CDR2 SYDVKM. With 5 bases clipped from V and 4 bases from J, the junction kept 5 bases outside the gene matches. CDR3 DNA sequence: TGTGCCAGCAGTGCACTAGCGGGAGCAGCAGATACGCAGTATTTT. It codes for CASSALAGAADTQYF.

This clone came up a few times. The chain links TRBV7-3 to TRBJ2-1; 7 bases are a match to TRBD2. There are 14 residues in the CDR3. CDR1 is SGHTA, CDR2 FQGTGA, per germline. Unmatched junction bases numbered 2, after V lost 4 bases and J lost 2 bases. CDR3 amino acids: CASSSGGPYNEQFF. In DNA, the CDR3 is TGTGCCAGCAGCTCGGGAGGCCCCTACAATGAGCAGTTCTTC.

The rearrangement joins TRBV28 to TRBJ2-3; 14 bases are shared with TRBD2. The germline V gene has CDR1 MDHEN and CDR2 SYDVKM. The CDR3 contains 17 residues. V shed 4 bases and J 3 bases; nucleotides not matched to a gene: 6. The CDR3 sequence: CASSSPRTSGRTDTQYF. The CDR3 nucleotides are TGTGCCAGCAGTTCCCCTAGGACTAGCGGGAGGACAGATACGCAGTATTTT.

This chain connects TRBV29-1 to TRBJ2-5; 7 bases agree with TRBD2. V trimming: 8 bases; J trimming: 3 bases; junction bases outside the gene matches: 6. The CDR3 is made up of 12 amino acids. CDR1 is SQVTM and CDR2 is ANQGSEA in the germline V gene. CDR3 nucleotide sequence: TGCAGCCTCCGTGGGGGGGAAGAGACCCAGTACTTC. Translation gives CSLRGGEETQYF.

This chain links TRBV2 with TRBJ2-5, with 7 bases fitting TRBD1. The V segment lost 5 bases and the J segment 2 bases; nucleotides outside the gene matches: 8. The CDR3 contains 15 residues. Germline V gene data show CDR1 as SNHLY and CDR2 as FYNNEI. CDR3 DNA sequence: TGTGCCAGCAGTTCAACAGGGGTTAGGCAAGAGACCCAGTACTTC. Residues: CASSSTGVRQETQYF.

This chain links TRBV3-1 (or the pseudogene TRBV3-2) with TRBJ1-2, with TRBD1 matching over 8 bases. Per germline, CDR1 LGHDT and CDR2 YNNKEL (reference sequence). The V and J ends lost 4 bases and 7 bases, in that order; junction bases with no gene match: 14. The CDR3 contains 16 residues. CDR3 in DNA: TGTGCCAGCAGCCTCAAACTTGGACAGGGATCCGGTGGCTACACCTTC. This sequence encodes CASSLKLGQGSGGYTF.

This clone occurred once. The chain couples TRBV28 to TRBJ2-4, with D possibly TRBD2 on 6 matching bases. The CDR3 runs to 14 residues. Germline lookup yields CDR1 MDHEN and CDR2 SYDVKM. The V end lost 6 bases, the J end lost 7 bases, and 16 bases lay between the germline ends. This CDR3 reads CASSLRGGANIQYF. Written as DNA, the CDR3 is TGTGCCAGCAGCCTACGTGGAGGGGCGAACATTCAGTACTTC.

The chain joins TRBV4-3 to TRBJ2-7; weak D call: TRBD1 (5 bases). Trimming left V 2 bases short and J 0 bases short, with 8 bases between. Looked up from germline, CDR1 is LGHNA and CDR2 is YSLEER. This CDR3 is 14 amino acids long. This CDR3 reads CASSQRGGSYEQYF. The CDR3 DNA sequence: TGCGCCAGCAGCCAAAGGGGCGGCTCCTACGAGCAGTACTTC.

This chain links TRBV3-1 (or the pseudogene TRBV3-2) with TRBJ1-2; D may be TRBD1 (6 bases). This CDR3 region has 11 residues. V was pared by 2 bases and J by 8 bases, with 6 bases between. Germline values: CDR1 LGHDT, CDR2 YNNKEL (reference sequence). DNA of the CDR3: TGTGCCAGCAGCCAACAGGGGGGCTACACCTTC. Translated, it gives CASSQQGGYTF.

With respect to this clone: The sample carries other DNA sequences with the same CDR3. The genes are TRBV19 and TRBJ2-5; D uncertain. V shed 3 bases and J shed 3 bases, with 17 bases lying between them. The length of the CDR3 is 16 residues. Looked up from germline, CDR1 is LNHDA and CDR2 is SQIVND (reference sequence). The CDR3 nucleotides read TGTGCCAGTAGTATTACCGCTTCGCTGGCGGAAGAGACCCAGTACTTC. Encoded protein: CASSITASLAEETQYF.

V is TRBV4-2 and J is TRBJ2-7, with 13 bases lining up with TRBD2. The V segment lost 2 bases and the J segment 0 bases; nucleotides outside the gene matches: 7. Germline V lookup: CDR1 LGHNA, CDR2 YNFKEQ. The CDR3 totals 18 residues. The CDR3 DNA is TGTGCCAGCAGCCAAACCCCACTAGCGGGGGGGAGCTCCTACGAGCAGTACTTC. Translating gives CASSQTPLAGGSSYEQYF.

J is TRBJ2-3 and V is TRBV5-5; 14 bases are a match to TRBD2. CDR3 length equals 16 residues. The germline V gene encodes CDR1 SGHKS and CDR2 YYEKEE (reference sequence). V lost 4 bases and J lost 4; bases outside the gene matches: 5. The CDR3 DNA reads TGTGCCAGCAGCGGAGGGACTAGCGGGGGAGCAGATACGCAGTATTTT. This codes for CASSGGTSGGADTQYF.

The gene calls are TRBV9 and TRBJ2-1; 8 bases are a match to TRBD2. In germline, CDR1 is SGDLS, CDR2 YYNGEE. Trimming took 4 bases from V and 8 from J; bases not matched to a gene: 14. This CDR3 comprises 16 residues. The CDR3 nucleotides read TGTGCCAGCAGCCCCCAGGCGAGCGGGAGTGGGGATGAGCAGTTCTTC. Protein: CASSPQASGSGDEQFF.

J is TRBJ1-1 and V is TRBV28; D gene ambiguous. The CDR3 contains 15 residues. The V end was cut by 1 base, the J end by 0 bases, with 9 bases between. The germline V gene encodes CDR1 MDHEN and CDR2 SYDVKM. In DNA form, the CDR3 reads TGTGCCAGCAGTTTATTAGCGGTGTTGAACACTGAAGCTTTCTTT. Translated, it gives CASSLLAVLNTEAFF.

The V and J genes are TRBV9 and TRBJ2-2; D is unresolved. The length of the CDR3 is 14 residues. The ends were cut back, 3 bases at V and 6 bases at J, with 12 bases in the middle. Looked up from germline, CDR1 is SGDLS and CDR2 is YYNGEE. The CDR3 DNA sequence: TGTGCCAGCAGCGAACTGTCCCGGGCCGGGGAGCTGTTTTTT. Residues: CASSELSRAGELFF.

The chain employs TRBV28 and TRBJ2-7; 9 bases fit TRBD2. This CDR3 contains 12 residues. Looked up from germline, CDR1 is MDHEN and CDR2 is SYDVKM. V gave up 6 bases and J gave up 10 bases; unmatched junction bases: 7. This CDR3 is CASRLIAGVQYF. DNA of the CDR3: TGTGCCAGCAGACTAATAGCGGGAGTCCAGTACTTC.

V and J are TRBV6-5 and TRBJ2-2, with D perhaps matching TRBD1 (7 bases). Germline loops: CDR1 MNHEY, CDR2 SVGAGI. The CDR3 length is 13 residues. Trimming shortened V by 7 bases and J by 6 bases, and 12 bases separated the two germline ends. This chain's CDR3 is CASIPGGSGELFF. The CDR3 bases are TGTGCCAGCATTCCAGGGGGGTCCGGGGAGCTGTTTTTT.

The V gene is TRBV3-1 (or the pseudogene TRBV3-2), the J gene TRBJ1-4; 9 bases map to TRBD1. The germline CDR1 and CDR2 sequences are LGHDT and YNNKEL (reference sequence). V shed 4 bases and J 4 bases; nucleotides not matched to a gene: 1. The length of the CDR3 is 14 residues. The CDR3 loop is CASSRGQGNEKLFF. The CDR3 DNA reads TGTGCCAGCAGCCGGGGACAGGGTAATGAAAAACTGTTTTTT.

The chain recombines TRBV28 with TRBJ1-1, with D uncertain. Germline CDR1 reads MDHEN; CDR2 reads SYDVKM. The CDR3 has 16 residues. Between the trimmed V and J ends, which lost 8 bases and 1 base, there was a span of 20 bases. CDR3 in DNA: TGTGCCAGCCCCTCTCGAAGGAGAAAAACGAACACTGAAGCTTTCTTT. Translation gives CASPSRRRKTNTEAFF.

This chain joins TRBV7-9 and TRBJ2-3, with a weak D call TRBD2 (6 bases). V was clipped by 3 bases and J by 0 bases, with 16 bases between them. The CDR3 consists of 17 residues. Per germline, CDR1 SEHNR and CDR2 FQNEAQ (reference sequence). DNA of the CDR3: TGTGCCAGCAGCTTCGGTACAACTAGCCCTAGCACAGATACGCAGTATTTT. This sequence encodes CASSFGTTSPSTDTQYF.